This T cell receptor beta chain is from a study of metastatic and nonmetastatic thyroid tumors. Study-level background: Repertoires from malignant and benign thyroid patients were compared across blood and tumor or nodule tissue.

V dropped 4 bases and J dropped 3; count of bases not matched to a gene: 6. The CDR3 totals 15 residues. From germline, CDR1 is MRHNA and CDR2 SNTAGT. Before thyroid surgery, none of the patients had received any treatment. This clone was counted a few times. Its antigen is unknown. Original processing methods: Across clinicopathological groups, CDR3 differences served as the basis for building a distant-metastasis classifier for papillary thyroid cancer. TCRdb called clones again from the PCR reads with MiXCR. The V and J calls were determined by TCRdb, not by the authors. This table has 30,000 to 40,000 clones, 35% to 45% appearing once. Whole-study findings and limits: As reported, TCR beta diversity in blood and tumor was significantly higher in malignant thyroid tumors than in benign nodules.

The rearrangement uses TRBV6-4 and TRBJ1-3; 7 nucleotides line up with TRBD1. The clonotype originates from a female donor with papillary thyroid cancer or a benign thyroid nodule (not recorded which). Some clones in this sample may be carry-over from other donors' samples. What was sequenced was tumor tissue. The CDR3 DNA is TGTGCCAGCAGTGGGGGACAGATCCGTGGAAACACCATATATTTT. This sequence encodes CASSGGQIRGNTIYF.